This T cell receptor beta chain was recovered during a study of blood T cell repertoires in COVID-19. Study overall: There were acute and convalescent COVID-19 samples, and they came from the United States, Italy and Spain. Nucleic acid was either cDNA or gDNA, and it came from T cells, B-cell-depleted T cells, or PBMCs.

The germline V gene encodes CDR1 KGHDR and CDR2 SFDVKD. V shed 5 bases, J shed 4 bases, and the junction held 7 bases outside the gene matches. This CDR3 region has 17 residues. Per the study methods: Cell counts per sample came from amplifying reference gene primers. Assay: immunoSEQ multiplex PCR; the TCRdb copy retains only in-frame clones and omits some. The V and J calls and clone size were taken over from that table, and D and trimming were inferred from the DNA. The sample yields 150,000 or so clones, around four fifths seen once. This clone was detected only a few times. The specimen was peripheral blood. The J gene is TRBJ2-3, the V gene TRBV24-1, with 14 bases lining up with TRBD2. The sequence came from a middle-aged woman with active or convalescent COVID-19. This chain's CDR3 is CATSAVTSGREADTQYF. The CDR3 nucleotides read TGTGCCACCAGTGCTGTGACTAGCGGGAGGGAGGCAGATACGCAGTATTTT.